A single sample gave rise to the 25 T cell receptor beta chains below, sequenced in a study of Ad26.COV2.S vaccination and SARS-CoV-2 variants. The treatment denotes: 15 to 20 received Ad26.COV2.S at low or high dose, single or two shots; 5 received placebo; per-sample allocation not given. Sampling was performed 63 days after the first vaccine or placebo injection. The table came from immunoSEQ multiplex PCR; TCRdb's copy has only in-frame clones and leaves some out. The data hold fewer than 900,000 clones, with 70% to 90% observed a single time. The source was peripheral blood, collected in a trial of Ad26.COV2.S vaccine versus placebo. Every receptor here comes from a person between 18 and 59 years old who received the Ad26.COV2.S COVID-19 vaccine or a placebo.

The rearrangement uses TRBV30 and TRBJ2-1; 14 positions agree with TRBD2. V lost 0 bases and J lost 9; bases outside the gene matches: 10. There are 17 residues in the CDR3. The germline V gene encodes CDR1 GTSNPN and CDR2 SVGIG (reference sequence). CDR3: CAWSVTPGTSGSGEQFF. For the CDR3, the DNA is TGTGCCTGGAGTGTAACCCCGGGGACTAGCGGGAGTGGTGAGCAGTTCTTC.

The chain couples TRBV18 to TRBJ2-1; either TRBD1 or TRBD2 may fit D (6 bases each). The V end lost 8 bases, the J end lost 6 bases, and 17 bases lay between the germline ends. This CDR3 region has 14 residues. Germline CDR1 KGHSH, CDR2 LQKENI. The CDR3 nucleotides read TGTGCCAGCCGAAGGGGGGAGATTAGCAATGAGCAGTTCTTC. Translation: CASRRGEISNEQFF. Looking up the rest from reference TRBV18 and TRBJ2-1 gives the full variable domain: NAGVMQNPRHLVRRRGQEARLRCSPMKGHSHVYWYRQLPEEGLKFMVYLQKENIIDESGMPKERFSAEFPKEGPSILRIQQVVRGDSAAYFCASRRGEISNEQFFGPGTRLTVL.

The V and J genes are TRBV5-1 and TRBJ2-3; the D gene is possibly TRBD2 (6 bases). The CDR3 totals 14 residues. Trimming took off 0 bases at V and 6 bases at J, with 11 bases between the two ends. Per germline, CDR1 SGHRS and CDR2 YFSETQ. CDR3 nucleotide sequence: TGCGCCAGCAGCTTGGGCGGGGTGGGGGATACGCAGTATTTT. Translation gives CASSLGGVGDTQYF.

The J gene is TRBJ2-7, the V gene TRBV2, with 9 bases matching TRBD2. The germline CDR1 and CDR2 sequences are SNHLY and FYNNEI. J lost 4 bases, V lost 8 bases, and 12 bases had no gene match. This CDR3 has 15 residues. CDR3 nucleotides: TGTGCCAGCTCCCCGGAGGCGGGAGGGCCGTACGAGCAGTACTTC. Encoded protein: CASSPEAGGPYEQYF.

This chain uses TRBV29-1 with TRBJ2-1; 7 nucleotides agree with TRBD2. CDR1 SQVTM and CDR2 ANQGSEA come from the germline V gene. Trimming cost V 6 bases and J 2 bases; bases outside gene matches: 10. CDR3 size: 15 residues. CDR3 nucleotides: TGCAGCGTAACCCCGGCGGGAGCCGCCTACAATGAGCAGTTCTTC. Residues: CSVTPAGAAYNEQFF.

A few counts support this clone. The genes are TRBV11-2 and TRBJ1-2; D is undetermined. Trimming pared 5 bases from V and 4 bases from J, leaving 8 bases between. Germline V gives CDR1 SGHAT, CDR2 FQNNGV. The CDR3 runs 12 residues. The CDR3 protein is CASSTQSYGYTF. The DNA of the CDR3 is TGTGCCAGCAGCACCCAGAGCTATGGCTACACCTTC.

A word on this clone: This same CDR3 is encoded by further DNA sequences in the sample. For the CDR3, the DNA is TGTGCCAGCAGCGTAAACTATGGCTACACCTTC. Protein: CASSVNYGYTF. The J gene is TRBJ1-2, the V gene TRBV9; D unclear. The CDR3 is made up of 11 amino acids. Germline loops: CDR1 SGDLS, CDR2 YYNGEE. With 1 base removed from V and 2 bases from J, the gap between germline ends came to 0 bases.

The chain joins TRBV15 to TRBJ2-1; D perhaps matches TRBD2 (5 bases). Trimming cost V 0 bases and J 8 bases, with 8 bases left between them. From germline, CDR1 is LNHNV and CDR2 YYDKDF (reference sequence). CDR3 size: 13 residues. CDR3 region: CATSRDPGYEQFF. The CDR3 bases are TGTGCCACCAGCAGAGATCCGGGGTATGAGCAGTTCTTC.

This chain joins TRBV2 and TRBJ1-5; no clear D gene. This CDR3 has 15 residues. Between the trimmed V and J ends, which lost 3 bases and 0 bases, there was a span of 9 bases. CDR1 is SNHLY, CDR2 FYNNEI, per germline. The CDR3 DNA follows: TGTGCCAGCAGTGAGGAGACCGCTAGCAATCAGCCCCAGCATTTT. Its translation is CASSEETASNQPQHF. Full variable domain (rest looked up from reference TRBV2 and TRBJ1-5): EPEVTQTPSHQVTQMGQEVILRCVPISNHLYFYWYRQILGQKVEFLVSFYNNEISEKSEIFDDQFSVERPDGSNFTLKIRSTKLEDSAMYFCASSEETASNQPQHFGDGTRLSIL.

This chain joins TRBV4-2 and TRBJ2-7, with D perhaps TRBD1 (6 bases). Trimming took off 0 bases at V and 5 bases at J, with 17 bases between the two ends. The germline gives CDR1 LGHNA, CDR2 YNFKEQ. The CDR3 extends over 16 amino acids. CDR3 protein: CASSQDWAGARDEQYF. CDR3 coding DNA: TGTGCCAGCAGCCAAGATTGGGCAGGGGCCAGAGACGAGCAGTACTTC.

The V gene is TRBV15, the J gene TRBJ1-4; maybe TRBD1 (6 bases). Germline CDR1 is LNHNV and CDR2 is YYDKDF (reference sequence). Trimming shortened V by 0 bases and J by 7 bases, and 12 bases separated the two germline ends. The length of the CDR3 is 15 residues. CDR3 coding DNA: TGTGCCACCAGCAGAGATGGGGGGCCAAGTGAAAAACTGTTTTTT. Translated, it gives CATSRDGGPSEKLFF. Full variable domain (missing parts from reference TRBV15 and TRBJ1-4): DAMVIQNPRYQVTQFGKPVTLSCSQTLNHNVMYWYQQKSSQAPKLLFHYYDKDFNNEADTPDNFQSRRPNTSFCFLDIRSPGLGDTAMYLCATSRDGGPSEKLFFGSGTQLSVL.

The rearrangement joins TRBV13 to TRBJ2-1; the match to TRBD2 covers 13 bases. Looked up from germline, CDR1 is PRHDT and CDR2 is FYEKMQ (reference sequence). The CDR3 has 15 residues. V shed 5 bases and J 5 bases; nucleotides not matched to a gene: 3. The CDR3 spells CASSGGLAGDNEQFF. The CDR3, as DNA: TGTGCCAGCAGCGGAGGACTAGCGGGGGACAATGAGCAGTTCTTC.

This rearrangement joins TRBV24-1 to TRBJ2-7; 9 bases agree with TRBD1. V was pared by 7 bases and J by 1 base, with 4 bases of the junction left unmatched. Per germline, CDR1 KGHDR and CDR2 SFDVKD. This CDR3 comprises 14 residues. CDR3 protein: CATSPTGGSYEQYF. In nucleotides, the CDR3 is TGTGCCACCAGCCCGACAGGGGGGTCCTACGAGCAGTACTTC.

This clone appeared once. The chain has TRBV19 and TRBJ1-1, with D possibly being TRBD1 (5 bases). The V gene lost 6 bases and the J gene lost 7 bases, with 12 bases spanning the gap. The germline V gene has CDR1 LNHDA and CDR2 SQIVND (reference sequence). This CDR3 is built from 12 residues. The CDR3 DNA reads as TGTGCCAGTAGCCCTCGGGACGGTGAAGCTTTCTTT. Translating gives CASSPRDGEAFF.

The J gene is TRBJ2-3, the V gene TRBV24-1; TRBD2 matches 9 bases. The CDR3 length is 19 residues. Unmatched junction bases numbered 16, after V lost 5 bases and J lost 2 bases. The germline gives CDR1 KGHDR, CDR2 SFDVKD. CDR3 residues: CATSGARGTREGHTDTQYF. The CDR3 DNA reads as TGTGCCACCAGTGGTGCCAGGGGAACGCGGGAGGGCCACACAGATACGCAGTATTTT.

Worth noting for this clone: The same CDR3 is also encoded by other DNA sequences in this sample. V and J are TRBV30 and TRBJ2-7; D is tentatively TRBD1 or TRBD2 (5 bases each). Germline lookup yields CDR1 GTSNPN and CDR2 SVGIG (reference sequence). V lost 0 bases and J 6 bases, leaving 6 bases between the germline ends. The CDR3 is 11 residues long. The CDR3 DNA sequence: TGTGCCTGGAGTGTGGGGGTCGAGCAGTACTTC. Residues: CAWSVGVEQYF.

The chain carries TRBV6-1 and TRBJ2-7, with 11 nucleotides matching TRBD1. CDR3 length: 14 residues. J lost 9 bases, V lost 3 bases, and 7 bases had no gene match. CDR1 and CDR2 from the germline V gene are MNHNS and SASEGT. CDR3 amino acids: CASSDRDRGVSQYF. Written as DNA, the CDR3 is TGTGCCAGCAGTGACCGGGACAGGGGGGTTTCGCAGTACTTC.

Details on this clone: This CDR3 is also generated by other DNA sequences in the sample. Here the CDR3 reads CASSWQGDQPQHF. DNA of the CDR3: TGCGCCAGCAGCTGGCAGGGAGATCAGCCCCAGCATTTT. The chain combines TRBV5-1 with TRBJ1-5; D may be TRBD1 (5 bases). The CDR3 runs to 13 residues. CDR1 and CDR2 (germline): SGHRS, YFSETQ. V lost 3 bases to trimming and J lost 5 bases, with 9 bases between them.

The chain couples TRBV27 to TRBJ1-2; 7 bases are a match to TRBD1. The germline V gene has CDR1 MNHEY and CDR2 SMNVEV (reference sequence). Trimming at V came to 3 bases and at J to 6 bases, leaving 13 bases not matched to a gene. The CDR3 is made up of 16 amino acids. The CDR3 DNA sequence: TGTGCCAGCAGTTTCTCATGGACAGGTGCCCCCAATGGCTACACCTTC. This sequence encodes CASSFSWTGAPNGYTF.

The chain uses TRBV7-2 and TRBJ1-1; D not resolved. This CDR3 has 13 amino acids. Trimming removed 5 bases from V and 4 bases from J, with 11 bases in between. Per germline, CDR1 SGHTA and CDR2 FQGNSA. Here the CDR3 reads CASSLELITEAFF. Written as DNA, the CDR3 is TGTGCCAGCAGCCTCGAGTTGATCACTGAAGCTTTCTTT.

The chain's CDR3 is CASSTRQGNQPQHF. The CDR3 nucleotides read TGTGCCAGCAGTACCCGACAGGGCAATCAGCCCCAGCATTTT. The genes are TRBV27 and TRBJ1-5, with D maybe TRBD1 (6 bases). V was pared by 5 bases and J by 2 bases, with 10 bases between. Germline V gene lookup returns CDR1 MNHEY and CDR2 SMNVEV (reference sequence). The CDR3 covers 14 residues.

This sequence joins TRBV6-6 and TRBJ1-4; D may be TRBD1 (6 bases). This CDR3 has 16 amino acids. Germline V gene sequence: CDR1 MNHNY, CDR2 SVGAGI (reference sequence). V shed 6 bases and J shed 0 bases, with 14 bases lying between them. The DNA of the CDR3 is TGTGCCAGCAGGCCTAGGGAGGGGGCAACTAATGAAAAACTGTTTTTT. This translates into CASRPREGATNEKLFF.

The genes are TRBV6-1 and TRBJ2-2; D is ambiguous. V lost 3 bases and J lost 0, with 2 bases in between. This CDR3 comprises 13 residues. Germline V gene lookup returns CDR1 MNHNS and CDR2 SASEGT. For the CDR3, the DNA is TGTGCCAGCAGTGATACGAACACCGGGGAGCTGTTTTTT. It is translated as CASSDTNTGELFF.

In nucleotides, the CDR3 is TGTGCCAGTAATCGTAGGGTGAACACTGAAGCTTTCTTT. Its translation: CASNRRVNTEAFF. V is TRBV19 and J is TRBJ1-1, with D hard to call. V was pared by 7 bases and J by 0 bases, with 9 bases between. This CDR3 spans 13 amino acids. Germline CDR1 and CDR2: LNHDA and SQIVND (reference sequence).

CDR3 region: CASNSRKEKLFF. The CDR3 DNA follows: TGTGCCAGCAACTCGAGGAAAGAAAAACTGTTTTTT. This rearrangement joins TRBV2 to TRBJ1-4; unclear D gene. This CDR3 contains 12 residues. Trimming took 7 bases from V and 8 from J, leaving 11 bases between them. CDR1 is SNHLY and CDR2 is FYNNEI in the germline V gene.